The 31 T cell receptor beta chains listed next were all sequenced from one sample in a study of cytomegalovirus exposure and HLA in healthy donors. The PCR had 60 Vbeta and 13 Jbeta primers. The data were produced by immunoSEQ multiplex PCR, yet TCRdb's version contains in-frame clones alone and is incomplete. The sample shows around 190,000 clones, 79% of them seen only once. Material: PBMCs. The receptors stem from a woman aged 40 to 50 in good health and CMV-seronegative.

The chain carries TRBV28 and TRBJ2-5, with TRBD2 matching over 14 bases. This CDR3 region has 15 residues. Germline loops: CDR1 MDHEN, CDR2 SYDVKM. J was trimmed by 4 bases and V by 6 bases; bases with no gene match: 4. CDR3 loop: CASSPGLAGAETQYF. The CDR3 region has the DNA TGTGCCAGCAGCCCGGGACTAGCGGGAGCAGAGACCCAGTACTTC.

The CDR3 sequence: CASAPWGQGQSSYEQYF. CDR3 DNA: TGTGCCAGCGCTCCGTGGGGACAGGGCCAGAGCTCCTACGAGCAGTACTTC. The rearrangement links TRBV11-3 to TRBJ2-7; 9 bases map to TRBD1. Germline V gene sequence: CDR1 SGHNT, CDR2 YENEEA. The CDR3 totals 17 residues. V lost 8 bases, J lost 0 bases, and 14 bases stayed unmatched.

This clone was seen a few times. The gene calls are TRBV28 and TRBJ2-5; D possibly corresponds to TRBD2 (7 bases). CDR1 MDHEN and CDR2 SYDVKM come from the germline V gene. This CDR3 comprises 17 residues. Trimming cost V 9 bases and J 5 bases, with 28 bases left between them. The CDR3 DNA follows: TGTGCCAGTGCATATCCTTGGGGGGGGGCCTCTAAGGAGACCCAGTACTTC. This gives the protein CASAYPWGGASKETQYF.

CDR3 sequence: CASSLDGGGHQPQHF. DNA of the CDR3: TGTGCCAGCAGCTTGGATGGCGGGGGTCATCAGCCCCAGCATTTT. This chain joins TRBV5-4 and TRBJ1-5; D possibly corresponds to TRBD1 (5 bases). Trimming took 0 bases from V and 5 from J, leaving 12 bases between them. The CDR3 loop spans 15 amino acids. Germline-derived CDR1 and CDR2 are SGHNT and YYREEE (reference sequence).

This CDR3 is CASSFATSGSEQFF. The CDR3 coding sequence is TGTGCCAGCAGCTTTGCGACGTCGGGGTCTGAGCAGTTCTTC. The chain joins TRBV11-3 to TRBJ2-1; weak D call: TRBD2 (5 bases). The V end lost 3 bases, the J end lost 9 bases, and 15 bases lay between the germline ends. CDR3 length equals 14 residues. Germline assignment: CDR1 SGHNT and CDR2 YENEEA.

There are a few counts of this clone. The V and J genes are TRBV28 and TRBJ2-7, with 10 nucleotides matching TRBD2. The V gene's germline CDR1 is MDHEN and CDR2 SYDVKM. The V segment lost 3 bases and the J segment 9 bases; nucleotides outside the gene matches: 8. This CDR3 comprises 14 residues. The DNA for the CDR3 is TGTGCCAGCAGTTTCGGGACTAGCGCCTGCGGGCAGTACTTC. Amino acid sequence: CASSFGTSACGQYF.

The sample holds one count of this clone. The chain has TRBV6-4 and TRBJ1-6; TRBD1 might be the D (5 bases). Trimming stripped 5 bases from V and 6 bases from J, with 17 bases between. The CDR3 covers 16 residues. CDR1 is MRHNA and CDR2 is SNTAGT in the germline V gene. The CDR3 spells CASSQLLGASNSPLHF. The CDR3 bases are TGTGCCAGCAGTCAACTTCTTGGGGCAAGTAATTCACCCCTCCACTTT.

CDR3 residues: CASSSTSGVYYEQYF. CDR3 bases: TGTGCCAGCAGCTCTACTAGCGGGGTATACTACGAGCAGTACTTC. The rearrangement uses TRBV5-4 and TRBJ2-5, with TRBD2 identical over 10 bases. The J call may be faulty, since TRBJ2-7 better matches the DNA end. Germline V gene data show CDR1 as SGHNT and CDR2 as YYREEE (reference sequence). The CDR3 length is 15 residues.

This chain uses TRBV5-6 with TRBJ1-5, with D tentatively TRBD1 (5 bases). CDR1 SGHDT and CDR2 YYEEEE come from the germline V gene. Trimming pared 4 bases from V and 5 bases from J, leaving 16 bases between. The CDR3 loop spans 15 amino acids. The CDR3 sequence is CASSLSGGLDQPQHF. The CDR3 DNA follows: TGTGCCAGCAGCCTGTCCGGGGGGTTGGATCAGCCCCAGCATTTT.

This rearrangement joins TRBV10-1 to TRBJ1-1; D perhaps matches TRBD1 (6 bases). V lost 0 bases and J lost 1, with 18 bases in between. The germline V gene has CDR1 WNHNN and CDR2 SYGVQD (reference sequence). The CDR3 sequence is 18 residues long. As DNA, the CDR3 is TGCGCCAGCAGTGAGTCGACTCGGACAGCCTACGGGAACACTGAAGCTTTCTTT. Translated, it gives CASSESTRTAYGNTEAFF.

This clone was seen only a few times. The gene calls are TRBV30 and TRBJ1-5; TRBD1 might be the D (5 bases). CDR3 length: 14 amino acids. Trimming pared 2 bases from V and 3 bases from J, leaving 11 bases between. The germline gives CDR1 GTSNPN, CDR2 SVGIG (reference sequence). In nucleotides, the CDR3 is TGTGCCTGGAGTTACGGGGGGTCCAATCAGCCCCAGCATTTT. It specifies CAWSYGGSNQPQHF. The full variable domain, in which reference TRBV30 and TRBJ1-5 provide the parts outside the CDR3, is SQTIHQWPATLVQPVGSPLSLECTVEGTSNPNLYWYRQAAGRGLQLLFYSVGIGQISSEVPQNLSASRPQDRQFILSSKKLLLSDSGFYLCAWSYGGSNQPQHFGDGTRLSIL.

This chain uses TRBV6-4 with TRBJ2-5; 7 nucleotides align to TRBD1. The V gene end was trimmed by 0 bases and the J gene end by 8 bases; junction bases not matched to a gene: 9. The germline CDR1 and CDR2 sequences are MRHNA and SNTAGT. The CDR3 has 15 residues. The CDR3 loop reads CASSDSGGEAATQYF. The CDR3 nucleotides read TGTGCCAGCAGTGACTCAGGGGGCGAAGCGGCAACCCAGTACTTC.

This chain uses TRBV9 with TRBJ2-1; TRBD1 might be the D (8 bases). The CDR3 contains 16 residues. Between the trimmed V and J ends, which lost 0 bases and 6 bases, there was a span of 16 bases. Germline V lookup: CDR1 SGDLS, CDR2 YYNGEE. CDR3 residues: CASSVGAQGGGNEQFF. In DNA, the CDR3 is TGTGCCAGCAGCGTAGGAGCACAGGGGGGGGGCAATGAGCAGTTCTTC.

This clone was picked up a small number of times. The J gene is TRBJ2-1, the V gene TRBV6-5, with TRBD2 matching over 11 bases. Per germline, CDR1 MNHEY and CDR2 SVGAGI. The CDR3 length is 13 residues. With 7 bases clipped from V and 9 bases from J, the junction kept 5 bases outside the gene matches. The CDR3 protein is CASNLLAGAEQFF. The CDR3 DNA reads TGTGCCAGCAACTTACTAGCGGGGGCTGAGCAGTTCTTC.

The chain employs TRBV11-2 and TRBJ1-3; maybe TRBD1 (5 bases). Between the trimmed V and J ends, which lost 5 bases and 0 bases, there was a span of 20 bases. Germline V gene lookup returns CDR1 SGHAT and CDR2 FQNNGV. The CDR3 length is 18 residues. The CDR3 bases are TGTGCCAGCAGCACCCGCCCCACAGGATCGTCCTCTGGAAACACCATATATTTT. Amino acids: CASSTRPTGSSSGNTIYF.

This clone has only one observation. The chain recombines TRBV18 with TRBJ2-7, with 8 bases lining up with TRBD1. J gave up 3 bases and V 4 bases, and 5 bases lay outside the gene matches. CDR3 length: 14 residues. Germline CDR1 KGHSH, CDR2 LQKENI. CDR3 in amino acids: CASSLQTGDYEQYF. In nucleotides, the CDR3 is TGTGCCAGCTCACTTCAGACAGGGGACTACGAGCAGTACTTC.

The chain uses TRBV4-2 and TRBJ2-7; TRBD2 aligns across 14 bases. The ends lost 4 bases at V and 2 bases at J; junction bases unmatched: 4. This CDR3 comprises 16 residues. The germline V gene encodes CDR1 LGHNA and CDR2 YNFKEQ. The DNA for the CDR3 is TGTGCCAGCAGCCGCGGACTAGCGGGGGGCACCTACGAGCAGTACTTC. It encodes CASSRGLAGGTYEQYF.

The chain has TRBV7-3 and TRBJ1-4; 7 bases are a match to TRBD1. Germline assignment: CDR1 SGHTA and CDR2 FQGTGA. The CDR3 has 14 amino acids. V trimming: 4 bases; J trimming: 5 bases; junction bases outside the gene matches: 4. The CDR3 DNA follows: TGTGCCAGCAGCTACCGGGACAGAAATGAAAAACTGTTTTTT. Encoded protein: CASSYRDRNEKLFF.

This rearrangement joins TRBV10-3 to TRBJ2-2; possible D gene TRBD2, 5 bases. Germline V gives CDR1 ENHRY, CDR2 SYGVKD. V dropped 3 bases and J dropped 5 bases, with 10 bases sitting between them. CDR3 length: 14 amino acids. The CDR3 region has the DNA TGTGCCATCAGTGAAATCGGGGATACCGGGGAGCTGTTTTTT. Its translation: CAISEIGDTGELFF.

The V and J genes are TRBV2 and TRBJ2-2; 10 bases align to TRBD1. The junction had 5 bases not matched to a gene; V was cut back by 8 bases and J by 2 bases. Germline assignment: CDR1 SNHLY and CDR2 FYNNEI. The CDR3 runs 15 residues. CDR3 DNA sequence: TGTGCCAGCGGGGGACAGGGGATAAACACCGGGGAGCTGTTTTTT. It encodes CASGGQGINTGELFF.

The J gene is TRBJ1-2, the V gene TRBV15; 7 positions match TRBD1. This CDR3 has 14 residues. CDR1 and CDR2 (germline): LNHNV, YYDKDF (reference sequence). Losses at the gene ends were 2 bases for V and 4 bases for J; bases not matched to a gene: 4. CDR3 region: CATSRRDSPYGYTF. The CDR3 DNA follows: TGTGCCACCAGCAGAAGGGACAGCCCCTATGGCTACACCTTC.

V and J are TRBV9 and TRBJ2-7; 7 bases line up with TRBD1. Germline assignment: CDR1 SGDLS and CDR2 YYNGEE. The J segment lost 3 bases and the V segment lost 0 bases, leaving 6 bases of the junction unmatched. The CDR3 extends over 15 amino acids. The DNA for the CDR3 is TGTGCCAGCAGCGTAGGTGTACAGGGGTACTACGAGCAGTACTTC. It translates to CASSVGVQGYYEQYF. The full variable domain, completed using reference TRBV9 and TRBJ2-7, is DSGVTQTPKHLITATGQRVTLRCSPRSGDLSVYWYQQSLDQGLQFLIQYYNGEERAKGNILERFSAQQFPDLHSELNLSSLELGDSALYFCASSVGVQGYYEQYFGPGTRLTVT.

The rearrangement joins TRBV5-4 to TRBJ2-1; D uncertain. The CDR3 loop spans 11 amino acids. V lost 0 bases and J lost 9, with 4 bases in between. Germline-derived CDR1 and CDR2 are SGHNT and YYREEE (reference sequence). CDR3 bases: TGTGCCAGCAGCTTGGACTTTGAGCAGTTCTTC. Translating it yields CASSLDFEQFF.

This rearrangement joins TRBV7-9 to TRBJ1-2, with D maybe TRBD1 (6 bases). Trimming took off 1 base at V and 7 bases at J, with 13 bases between the two ends. Germline lookup yields CDR1 SEHNR and CDR2 FQNEAQ (reference sequence). This CDR3 is 14 amino acids long. In DNA form, the CDR3 reads TGTGCCAGCAGCTTAGGGAGACAGGCGGGTGGCTACACCTTC. Protein: CASSLGRQAGGYTF.

The chain links TRBV19 to TRBJ2-1; TRBD2 matches at 14 bases. There are 13 residues in the CDR3. Germline CDR1 LNHDA, CDR2 SQIVND (reference sequence). J was trimmed by 10 bases and V by 11 bases; bases with no gene match: 7. DNA for the CDR3: TGTGCCTCGGGACTAGCGGGAGTTAGAGAGCAGTTCTTC. Protein: CASGLAGVREQFF.

This clone appeared once. This sequence joins TRBV14 and TRBJ1-4, with D perhaps TRBD1 (5 bases). Per germline, CDR1 SGHDN and CDR2 FVKESK. Deletions cut 0 bases from V and 3 bases from J, with 17 bases between. The CDR3 has 18 amino acids. The CDR3, as DNA: TGTGCCAGCAGCCAAGAAAATACGGAGGGGCAGGCTAATGAAAAACTGTTTTTT. This encodes CASSQENTEGQANEKLFF.

The V and J genes are TRBV10-2 and TRBJ1-2; tentative D call: TRBD1 (5 bases). V was shortened by 0 bases and J by 7 bases, with 6 bases between the two germline ends. This CDR3 region has 12 residues. Per germline, CDR1 WSHSY and CDR2 SAAADI. The DNA for the CDR3 is TGCGCCAGCAGTGAGTCGACAGCTGGCTACACCTTC. It translates to CASSESTAGYTF.

The chain combines TRBV5-1 with TRBJ1-2; 7 bases are shared with TRBD1. Germline V gene data show CDR1 as SGHRS and CDR2 as YFSETQ. The V and J ends lost 4 bases and 0 bases, in that order; junction bases with no gene match: 6. CDR3 length: 15 residues. The CDR3 coding sequence is TGCGCCAGCAGCCAACAGGGGCGTTCTAACTATGGCTACACCTTC. It yields the protein CASSQQGRSNYGYTF.

The chain has TRBV7-2 and TRBJ1-1; tentatively, D is TRBD1 (5 bases). Trimming shortened V by 5 bases and J by 4 bases, and 8 bases separated the two germline ends. This CDR3 comprises 12 residues. CDR1 and CDR2 (germline): SGHTA, FQGNSA. The CDR3 sequence: CASSPGGTEAFF. As DNA, the CDR3 is TGTGCCAGCAGCCCCGGGGGCACTGAAGCTTTCTTT.

The rearrangement links TRBV9 to TRBJ1-3; a weak D match, TRBD1 (6 bases). V was trimmed by 0 bases and J by 2 bases, leaving 12 bases between them. This CDR3 spans 16 amino acids. Germline V CDR1 and CDR2: SGDLS, YYNGEE. CDR3 coding DNA: TGTGCCAGCAGCGTAGAGGGGGTTAATACTGGAAACACCATATATTTT. Translated, it gives CASSVEGVNTGNTIYF.

The chain carries TRBV7-8 and TRBJ2-7, with TRBD1 identical over 7 bases. V shed 6 bases and J 2 bases; nucleotides not matched to a gene: 10. The germline V gene has CDR1 SGHVS and CDR2 FQNEAQ. This CDR3 has 15 amino acids. In nucleotides, the CDR3 is TGTGCCAGCAGGGCAGGACAGGATCCAACCTACGAGCAGTACTTC. It yields the protein CASRAGQDPTYEQYF.